This T cell receptor (beta chain) stems from a study of PD-1 blockade in classical Hodgkin lymphoma. Generated by immunoSEQ multiplex PCR, the TCRdb table keeps only in-frame clones and is missing some. The repertoire holds tens of thousands of clones, with about 88% as singletons. In the case of this clone: Its specificity is unknown.

The CDR3 has 17 amino acids. Each patient experienced a relapse that followed autologous stem cell transplantation, and brentuximab vedotin exposure varied. Study-level results: Reported baseline diversity: healthy donors highest, relapsed/refractory patients lowest. The study found that TCR diversity rose significantly by C4D1 in CD4+ but not CD8+ cells.

This sequence was found in a human donor with classical Hodgkin lymphoma. The chain has TRBV21-1 and TRBJ2-2; TRBD2 is the table's D call, not checked against the DNA. TRBV21-1 is labeled a pseudogene. The source material was peripheral blood mononuclear cells (PBMCs), sampled at baseline. The CDR3 nucleotides are TGTGCCAGCAAGGTGACTAGCGGGAGTACCCACACCGGGGAGCTGTTTTTT. This gives the protein CASKVTSGSTHTGELFF.